The rows below give T cell receptor beta chains drawn from one sample of a study of blood T cells in healthy people across ages. TCRdb reanalysed the 5' RACE reads using MiXCR and keeps one entry per CDR3 protein. The sample includes 800,000 to 950,000 distinct CDR3 sequences, 29% of them seen just once. This sample was also put to use in a study of T cells of mothers and their children.

The sequencing input was blood. The receptor source for this set is a woman between 40 and 50 years old in good health. Each CDR3 is given with its conserved first and last residue. Each record gives: J gene, V gene, CDR3 length, clone size, D gene, CDR3 DNA, CDR3 protein. The D gene is left open where the match is weak. Clone size, where shown, is once, few, many, or a class for clones that have expanded.

>TRBJ2-1|TRBV11-2|16|-|TRBD2
TGTGCCAGCAGCTCCATCGGACTAGCGGGGGGTAATGAGCAGTTCTTC
CASSSIGLAGGNEQFF
>TRBJ1-1|TRBV12-3/TRBV12-4|14|-|TRBD1
TGTGCCAGCAGTCTACCGCCGACAGGGACTGAAGCTTTCTTT
CASSLPPTGTEAFF
>TRBJ1-6|TRBV12-3/TRBV12-4|15|few|TRBD1
TGTGCCAGCAGCCCCGGGACAGGGGATAGTACACCCCTCCACTTT
CASSPGTGDSTPLHF
>TRBJ1-1|TRBV20-1|15|many|TRBD1
TGCAGTGCTAGACTCCCGACAGGGGGTGACACTGAAGCTTTCTTT
CSARLPTGGDTEAFF
>TRBJ1-6|TRBV28|14|-|-
TGTGCCAGCAGGTTATCCACCTATAATTCACCCCTCCACTTT
CASRLSTYNSPLHF
>TRBJ2-5|TRBV29-1|16|-|TRBD1
TGCAGCGTTGATAAGGGACAGGGGGCAAGGGGAGAGACCCAGTACTTC
CSVDKGQGARGETQYF
>TRBJ2-5|TRBV3-1|14|-|-
TGTGCCAGCAGCTATACCTCCCCCGGGGGAGAGCAGTACTTC
CASSYTSPGGEQYF
>TRBJ1-1|TRBV29-1|11|-|-
TGCAGCGTTGAGGGGTGGGAGGTGGCTTTCTTT
CSVEGWEVAFF
>TRBJ2-1|TRBV7-9|17|-|TRBD2
TGTGCCAGCAGCTTAGGCTCGGCGGGGGGCCCTTACAATGAGCAGTTCTTC
CASSLGSAGGPYNEQFF
>TRBJ1-2|TRBV5-1|16|-|TRBD1
TGCGCCAGCAGCTTATCTCCGGGACAGGGGATTAGGGGCTACACCTTC
CASSLSPGQGIRGYTF
>TRBJ2-3|TRBV5-6|18|-|-
TGTGCCAGCAGCTATACCCGCTCCCTAGCGACTCTCGCAGATACGCAGTATTTT
CASSYTRSLATLADTQYF
>TRBJ1-1|TRBV29-1|13|few|-
TGCAGCGCGGGGAGGGGGTCGAACACTGAAGCTTTCTTT
CSAGRGSNTEAFF
>TRBJ1-2|TRBV28|15|few|TRBD1
TGTGCCAGCAGTCCCCCGGACAGGACTAACTATGGCTACACCTTC
CASSPPDRTNYGYTF
>TRBJ1-2|TRBV28|16|-|TRBD1
TGTGCCAGCAGTGGGGACAGGGGGCGCGTCAACTATGGCTACACCTTC
CASSGDRGRVNYGYTF
>TRBJ2-7|TRBV28|13|many|-
TGTGCCAGCACCAAAGGACAGAGGGGCGAGCAGTACTTC
CASTKGQRGEQYF
>TRBJ2-7|TRBV18|15|few|TRBD1
TGTGCCAGCTCTCCCGGACAGGCGCAGACCTACGAGCAGTACTTC
CASSPGQAQTYEQYF
>TRBJ1-2|TRBV28|15|many|-
TGTGCCAGCAGTTCAAGGACACACCTTAACTATGGCTACACCTTC
CASSSRTHLNYGYTF
>TRBJ2-7|TRBV12-3/TRBV12-4|14|many|-
TGTGCCAGCAGTCCGTTGACAGGTGTCGACGAGCAGTACTTC
CASSPLTGVDEQYF
>TRBJ1-2|TRBV5-1|16|-|TRBD1
TGCGCCAGCAGCCGGGGACAGGGGTCAGTAAACTATGGCTACACCTTC
CASSRGQGSVNYGYTF
>TRBJ2-1|TRBV30|12|-|-
TGTGCCTCGACCCCAGGGTACAATGAGCAGTTCTTC
CASTPGYNEQFF
>TRBJ1-2|TRBV7-2|17|-|-
TGTGCCAGCAAATTTGGGGGATCGACTTCGGAATACTATGGCTACACCTTC
CASKFGGSTSEYYGYTF
>TRBJ2-1|TRBV3-1|14|-|TRBD2
TGTGCCAGCAGTTGGGAGGGGTTAAACAATGAGCAGTTCTTC
CASSWEGLNNEQFF
>TRBJ1-5|TRBV7-2|15|many|-
TGTGCCAGCAGCTTACAGGGGAGGAGGGAGCAGCCCCAGCATTTT
CASSLQGRREQPQHF
>TRBJ2-7|TRBV6-2/TRBV6-3|15|many|TRBD1
TGTGCCAGCAGTCACCCGGGACAGGTTTCTTACGAGCAGTACTTC
CASSHPGQVSYEQYF
>TRBJ1-2|TRBV29-1|14|-|TRBD1
TGCAGCGTCGAAGGTGGGACAGGGTCCCATGGCTACACCTTC
CSVEGGTGSHGYTF
>TRBJ2-5|TRBV7-9|15|few|-
TGTTCCAGCAGCCCCGTTTCGTTAGGGGTAGAGACCCAGTACTTC
CSSSPVSLGVETQYF
>TRBJ1-4|TRBV3-1|17|-|TRBD1
TGTGCCAGCAGCCAAGGGTCGCCCGGGACAGGGGTAGGAAAACTGTTTTTT
CASSQGSPGTGVGKLFF
>TRBJ1-2|TRBV28|17|few|-
TGTGCCAGCAGTTTATCGCGGAGGCCCTCCTCTAACTATGGCTACACCTTC
CASSLSRRPSSNYGYTF
>TRBJ1-1|TRBV5-1|15|few|TRBD1
TGCGCCAGCAGCTTCGGACAGGGGGCTGGCACTGAAGCTTTCTTT
CASSFGQGAGTEAFF
>TRBJ1-4|TRBV3-1|20|-|-
TGTGCCAGCAGCCAAGATCAGGACCCTGCGGCCCATGCAACTAATGAAAAACTGTTTTTT
CASSQDQDPAAHATNEKLFF
>TRBJ2-3|TRBV5-1|16|-|TRBD2
TGCGCCAGCAGCCCTCCGGAGGGCGGGGGGGCAGATACGCAGTATTTT
CASSPPEGGGADTQYF
>TRBJ2-1|TRBV6-2/TRBV6-3|17|few|-
TGTGCCAGCAGCCCCCTAGGGCGGGGCTCCGTGGGGAATGAGCAGTTCTTC
CASSPLGRGSVGNEQFF
>TRBJ2-1|TRBV5-1|16|-|TRBD1
TGCGCCAGCAGCTTGGTAAGGGGGCTAGGGTACAATGAGCAGTTCTTC
CASSLVRGLGYNEQFF
>TRBJ2-1|TRBV6-2/TRBV6-3|15|many|-
TGTGCCAGCAGTTTTGCAGTACAGGGTTACAATGAGCAGTTCTTC
CASSFAVQGYNEQFF
>TRBJ1-5|TRBV5-1|15|many|-
TGCGCCAGCAGCTTGGACTATGGGCTTAATCAGCCCCAGCATTTT
CASSLDYGLNQPQHF
>TRBJ2-3|TRBV2|12|-|-
TGTGCCCTCGACCTGGAGACAGATACGCAGTATTTT
CALDLETDTQYF
>TRBJ2-5|TRBV12-3/TRBV12-4|15|many|TRBD2
TGTGCCAGCAGTTTCCCCGGGGGGGTACAAGAGACCCAGTACTTC
CASSFPGGVQETQYF
>TRBJ1-2|TRBV7-8|16|-|TRBD1
TGTGCCAGCAGCTTAGCGAGGGGGACAGGGGGCTATGGCTACACCTTC
CASSLARGTGGYGYTF
>TRBJ1-1|TRBV4-1|17|-|TRBD1
TGCGCCAGCAGCCAGACGTTTCTCCGGGACAGAAGCACTGAAGCTTTCTTT
CASSQTFLRDRSTEAFF
>TRBJ2-2|TRBV20-1|16|few|-
TGCAGTGCTAGCGCATCGGGACACCTGAACACCGGGGAGCTGTTTTTT
CSASASGHLNTGELFF
>TRBJ1-1|TRBV9|16|few|-
TGTGCCAGCAGCGCCCCTTCACGGGGGCCCAATGCTGAAGCTTTCTTT
CASSAPSRGPNAEAFF
>TRBJ2-7|TRBV9|14|few|-
TGTGCCAGCAGCGGAGAGTACAGTACCTACGAGCAGTACTTC
CASSGEYSTYEQYF
>TRBJ2-3|TRBV6-2/TRBV6-3|12|-|TRBD2
TGTGCCAGCAGTTACCCTAGCGGCGGCGGGTATTTT
CASSYPSGGGYF
>TRBJ1-1|TRBV20-1|13|-|TRBD1
TGCAGTGCTAAACGGACAGGGCTCACTGAAGCTTTCTTT
CSAKRTGLTEAFF
>TRBJ2-1|TRBV5-1|16|-|TRBD2
TGCGCCAGCAGCCGGGACGGGACTAGCGGGGGAGGTGAGCAGTTCTTC
CASSRDGTSGGGEQFF
>TRBJ1-2|TRBV12-3/TRBV12-4|12|-|-
TGTGCCAGCAGTTTGCGACAGTTGGGCTACACCTTC
CASSLRQLGYTF
>TRBJ2-7|TRBV7-2|16|many|TRBD2
TGTGCCAGCAGCCCAAGCGGGAGCGGGTCCTCCTACGAGCAGTACTTC
CASSPSGSGSSYEQYF
>TRBJ1-1|TRBV2|15|few|TRBD1
TGTGCCAGCAGTGGCAGGACAGGCAGGAACACTGAAGCTTTCTTT
CASSGRTGRNTEAFF